This TCR beta chain was captured in a study of T cells expressing NK-cell markers. For the study at large: Source material for TCR beta repertoires consisted of sorted CD3+CD56+NKG2C+, CD3+CD56+NKG2C- and CD3+CD56-NKG2C+ T cells. Seven sequenced donors out of eight were HCMV-seropositive, one seronegative.

TCRdb reprocessed the 5' RACE reads; each CDR3 protein has one entry and no DNA is given. The table gives fewer than 400,000 distinct CDR3 sequences; the top ten clones make up approximately 11% of it. Germline V gene lookup returns CDR1 MGHDK and CDR2 SYGVNS. CDR3 length: 14 amino acids. Overall study findings and caveats: NKG2C+ dominant clonotypes from a handful of donors made up about 1.0-7.5% of CD8+ T cells. Similarly, these clonotypes led the CD3+CD56-NKG2C+ fraction as well in a few donors.

As regards this clonotype: Its matching antigen is unknown.

The chain has TRBV25-1 and TRBJ2-1; the D gene TCRdb calls, TRBD1, cannot be checked with no DNA. This clonotype was sampled from a woman aged 45-65 years in good health. Sequences were obtained from blood T cells: a sorted CD56 or NKG2C T cell subset, CD4+ or CD8+ T cells, or bulk PBMC T cells (not recorded which). The CDR3 sequence: CASTTGTGLNEQFF.